This TCR beta chain was sequenced for a study of vaccination and CD4 T cells after COVID-19. About the study: Post-diagnosis, post-COVID samples were collected after a median about 95 days, ranging 35 to 161. Typically, post-vaccine samples were obtained a median about 79 days after dose two, within a range of 14 to 241.

Comment on this clonotype: The target antigen is unknown.

Specified treatment: approximately nine-day PBMC culture with coronavirus spike peptide pools or control peptides (ViraFEST assay). ViraFEST relied on peptide pools to expand antigen-specific T cells; the TCRs were sequenced afterward. With the Oncomine TCR Beta short-read assay, DNA from cultured CD4+ T cells was sequenced. TCRdb used MiXCR to reprocess the PCR reads, holding one entry per CDR3 protein. The table shows roughly 20,000 distinct CDR3 sequences, with around 45% occurring only once. CDR1 is LNHDA, CDR2 SQIVND, per germline (reference sequence). The CDR3 runs to 14 residues. Deletions cut 7 bases from V and 6 bases from J, with 18 bases between.

The chain uses TRBV19 and TRBJ1-2; TRBD1 might be the D (6 bases). Sequencing was performed on CD4+ T cells from blood, cultured in vitro, taken after SARS-CoV-2 vaccination. This receptor was identified in a human donor who had recovered from COVID-19. CDR3 coding DNA: TGTGCCAGTAAGCGGGGGCGCGTGTGGGATGGCTACACCTTC. The encoded protein is CASKRGRVWDGYTF.